These 10 T cell receptor beta chains share one sample of origin, sequenced in a study of T cell changes during pregnancy in multiple sclerosis. Assay: immunoSEQ multiplex PCR; the TCRdb copy retains only in-frame clones and omits some. The top ten hold roughly 5.2% of the sample, which has over 50,000 clones, approximately 90% seen once. The sample comprised peripheral blood from another person, used as feeder cells. These receptor sequences come from a human donor whose cells served as feeder cells for cultures in a pregnancy study.

This chain links TRBV5-1 with TRBJ2-7; 12 nucleotides line up with TRBD2. V dropped 4 bases and J dropped 1; count of bases not matched to a gene: 3. Germline CDR1 reads SGHRS; CDR2 reads YFSETQ. There are 15 residues in the CDR3. In nucleotides, the CDR3 is TGCGCCAGCAGCCCGCTAGCGGGGGGGTCCTACGAGCAGTACTTC. The encoded protein is CASSPLAGGSYEQYF.

The V call is TRBV30, the J call TRBJ2-1; D is unresolved. Trimming shortened V by 0 bases and J by 0 bases, and 12 bases separated the two germline ends. The CDR3 totals 16 residues. CDR1 is GTSNPN, CDR2 SVGIG, per germline (reference sequence). The CDR3 DNA is TGTGCCTGGAGTGTACGAGGTCTAGACTCCTACAATGAGCAGTTCTTC. Encoded protein: CAWSVRGLDSYNEQFF.

This chain connects TRBV5-1 to TRBJ1-5, with D possibly TRBD1 on 5 matching bases. The CDR3 runs 15 residues. Germline values: CDR1 SGHRS, CDR2 YFSETQ. Trimming took off 2 bases at V and 6 bases at J, with 15 bases between the two ends. DNA for the CDR3: TGCGCCAGCAGCTTCGTGGGGGGGTCCGGTCAGCCCCAGCATTTT. Translation gives CASSFVGGSGQPQHF.

V and J are TRBV5-1 and TRBJ1-2; TRBD1 aligns across 9 bases. The junction had 9 bases not matched to a gene; V was cut back by 4 bases and J by 8 bases. This CDR3 spans 14 amino acids. CDR1 is SGHRS, CDR2 YFSETQ, per germline. The CDR3 spells CASSPGQGVDGYTF. The CDR3 nucleotides read TGCGCCAGCAGCCCGGGACAGGGTGTAGACGGCTACACCTTC.

This chain links TRBV6-1 with TRBJ2-4; D gene unclear. The CDR3 extends over 13 amino acids. Trimming took 0 bases from V and 10 from J, leaving 10 bases between them. The V gene's germline CDR1 is MNHNS and CDR2 SASEGT. This CDR3 is CASSEAGVGIQYF. DNA of the CDR3: TGTGCCAGCAGTGAAGCCGGAGTCGGTATTCAGTACTTC.

The rearrangement links TRBV7-3 to TRBJ1-6, with D perhaps TRBD1 (6 bases). The germline V gene encodes CDR1 SGHTA and CDR2 FQGTGA. Trimming left V 1 base short and J 9 bases short, with 10 bases between. The CDR3 covers 14 residues. The CDR3 loop reads CASSLMGGPSPLHF. DNA for the CDR3: TGTGCCAGCAGCTTAATGGGGGGGCCTTCACCCCTCCACTTT.

This chain links TRBV9 with TRBJ2-1; 11 nucleotides align to TRBD2. Looked up from germline, CDR1 is SGDLS and CDR2 is YYNGEE. The junction had 2 bases not matched to a gene; V was cut back by 2 bases and J by 4 bases. CDR3 length: 15 amino acids. The CDR3 sequence: CASSVTSGGYNEQFF. In nucleotides, the CDR3 is TGTGCCAGCAGCGTCACTAGCGGGGGTTACAATGAGCAGTTCTTC.

This clone was seen a few times. The DNA of the CDR3 is TGTGCCAGTAGTATAGGCACTAACTATGGCTACACCTTC. The encoded protein is CASSIGTNYGYTF. V and J are TRBV19 and TRBJ1-2; D ambiguous. Germline assignment: CDR1 LNHDA and CDR2 SQIVND (reference sequence). The CDR3 totals 13 residues. With 1 base removed from V and 0 bases from J, the gap between germline ends came to 3 bases.

This clone was found once. The chain links TRBV7-6 to TRBJ2-6; D gene unclear. The CDR3 spans 17 residues. The germline V gene encodes CDR1 SGHVS and CDR2 FNYEAQ. V was clipped by 1 base and J by 0 bases, with 10 bases between them. The CDR3 protein is CASSLELAYSGANVLTF. CDR3 nucleotides: TGTGCCAGCAGCTTAGAACTCGCGTACTCTGGGGCCAACGTCCTGACTTTC.

The CDR3 loop reads CAISRHAGARTDTQYF. DNA for the CDR3: TGTGCCATCAGCCGGCATGCCGGGGCGCGGACAGATACGCAGTATTTT. The chain links TRBV10-3 to TRBJ2-3; D is perhaps TRBD1 or TRBD2 (5 bases each). Trimming removed 6 bases from V and 3 bases from J, with 19 bases in between. The CDR3 extends over 16 amino acids. Germline CDR1 and CDR2: ENHRY and SYGVKD.